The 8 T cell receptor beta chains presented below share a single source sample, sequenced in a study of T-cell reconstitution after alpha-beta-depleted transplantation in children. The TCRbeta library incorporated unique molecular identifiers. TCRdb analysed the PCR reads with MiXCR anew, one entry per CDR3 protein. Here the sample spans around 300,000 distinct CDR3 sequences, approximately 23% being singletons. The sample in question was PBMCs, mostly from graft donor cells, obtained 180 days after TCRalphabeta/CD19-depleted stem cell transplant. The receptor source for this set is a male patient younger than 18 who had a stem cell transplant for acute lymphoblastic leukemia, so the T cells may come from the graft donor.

This CDR3 reads CASSSPLGYTF. DNA of the CDR3: TGTGCCAGCAGCTCCCCACTGGGCTACACCTTC. V gene TRBV6-5 combines with J gene TRBJ1-2; D is undetermined. Per the germline V gene, CDR1 is MNHEY and CDR2 is SVGAGI. The length of the CDR3 is 11 residues. V was clipped by 6 bases and J by 8 bases, with 10 bases between them.

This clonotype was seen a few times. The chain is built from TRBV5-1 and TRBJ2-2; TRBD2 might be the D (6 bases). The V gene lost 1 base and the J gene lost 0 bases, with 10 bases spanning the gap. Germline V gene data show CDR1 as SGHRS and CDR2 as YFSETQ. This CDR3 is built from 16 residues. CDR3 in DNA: TGCGCCAGCAGCTTGCAGCGGGTTACGAACACCGGGGAGCTGTTTTTT. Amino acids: CASSLQRVTNTGELFF.

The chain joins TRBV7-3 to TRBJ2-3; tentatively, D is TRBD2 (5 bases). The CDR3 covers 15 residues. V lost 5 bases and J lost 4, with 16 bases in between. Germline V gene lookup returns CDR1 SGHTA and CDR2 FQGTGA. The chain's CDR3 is CASSPLERMADTQYF. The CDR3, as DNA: TGTGCCAGCAGCCCCCTGGAGCGGATGGCAGATACGCAGTATTTT.

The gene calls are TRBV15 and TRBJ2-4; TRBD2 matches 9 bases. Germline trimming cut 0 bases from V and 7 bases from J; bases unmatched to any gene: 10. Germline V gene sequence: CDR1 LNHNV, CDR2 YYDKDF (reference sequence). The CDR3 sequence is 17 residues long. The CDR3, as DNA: TGTGCCACCAGCAGAGATTATGCGGGAGGGCCGTACAACATTCAGTACTTC. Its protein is CATSRDYAGGPYNIQYF.

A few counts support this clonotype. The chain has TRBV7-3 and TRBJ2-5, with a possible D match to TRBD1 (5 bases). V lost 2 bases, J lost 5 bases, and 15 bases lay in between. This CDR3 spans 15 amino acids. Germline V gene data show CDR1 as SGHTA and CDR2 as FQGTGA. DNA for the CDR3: TGTGCCAGCAGCTTAGCGGCGGCATCAGGGGAGACCCAGTACTTC. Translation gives CASSLAAASGETQYF.

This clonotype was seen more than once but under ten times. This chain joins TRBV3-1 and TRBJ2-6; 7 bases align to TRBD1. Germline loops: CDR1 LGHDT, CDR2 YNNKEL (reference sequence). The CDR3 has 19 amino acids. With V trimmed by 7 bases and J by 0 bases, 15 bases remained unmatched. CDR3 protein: CASTFSDRTPSSGANVLTF. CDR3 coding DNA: TGTGCCAGCACCTTCTCGGACAGGACTCCCTCCTCTGGGGCCAACGTCCTGACTTTC.

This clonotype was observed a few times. The CDR3 region is CASSTTIYRVVNTGELFF. CDR3 coding DNA: TGTGCCAGCAGTACTACCATCTACAGGGTTGTGAACACCGGGGAGCTGTTTTTT. The chain recombines TRBV27 with TRBJ2-2; D perhaps matches TRBD1 (6 bases). There are 18 residues in the CDR3. The V gene's germline CDR1 is MNHEY and CDR2 SMNVEV (reference sequence). V was shortened by 5 bases and J by 1 base, with 20 bases between the two germline ends.

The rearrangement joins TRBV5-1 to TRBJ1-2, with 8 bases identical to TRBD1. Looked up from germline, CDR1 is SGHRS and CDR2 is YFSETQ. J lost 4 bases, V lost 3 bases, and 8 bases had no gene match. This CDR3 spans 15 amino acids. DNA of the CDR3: TGCGCCAGCAGCTCACTCGGACAGGGCAGCTATGGCTACACCTTC. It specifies CASSSLGQGSYGYTF.